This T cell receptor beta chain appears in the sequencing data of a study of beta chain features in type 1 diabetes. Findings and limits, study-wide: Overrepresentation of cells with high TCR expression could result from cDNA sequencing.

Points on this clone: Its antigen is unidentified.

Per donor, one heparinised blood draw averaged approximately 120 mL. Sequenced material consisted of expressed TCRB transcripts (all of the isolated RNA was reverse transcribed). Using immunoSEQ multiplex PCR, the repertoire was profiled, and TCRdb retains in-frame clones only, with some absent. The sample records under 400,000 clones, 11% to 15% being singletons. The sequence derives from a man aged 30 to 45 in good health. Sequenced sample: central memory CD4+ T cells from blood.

The CDR3 DNA follows: TGCGCCAGCAGCCAAGAGCCCCCCTGGGGGACTGAAGCTTTCTTT. Translated: CASSQEPPWGTEAFF. The rearrangement uses TRBV4-3 and TRBJ1-1, with D possibly being TRBD1 (5 bases). V lost 0 bases and J 5 bases, leaving 13 bases between the germline ends. The V gene's germline CDR1 is LGHNA and CDR2 YSLEER. The CDR3 sequence is 15 residues long.